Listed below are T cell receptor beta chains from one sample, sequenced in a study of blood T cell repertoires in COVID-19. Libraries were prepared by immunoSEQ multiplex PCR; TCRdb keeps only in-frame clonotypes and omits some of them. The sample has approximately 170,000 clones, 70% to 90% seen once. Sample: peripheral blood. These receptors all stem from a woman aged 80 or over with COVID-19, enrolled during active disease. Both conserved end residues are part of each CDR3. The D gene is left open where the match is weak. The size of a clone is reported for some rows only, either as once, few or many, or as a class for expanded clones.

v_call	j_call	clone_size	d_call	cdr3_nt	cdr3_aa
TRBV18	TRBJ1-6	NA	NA	TGTGCCAGCTCACCCGAGGTGGCTTCACCCCTCCACTTT	CASSPEVASPLHF
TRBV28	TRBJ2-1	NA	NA	TGTGCCAGCAGTTTAGGCTCAGGAGCGGGCCTCTCCTACAATGAGCAGTTCTTC	CASSLGSGAGLSYNEQFF
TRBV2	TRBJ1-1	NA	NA	TGTGCCAGCAGTGTAGGCAGGAAAGGAACGAACACTGAAGCTTTCTTT	CASSVGRKGTNTEAFF
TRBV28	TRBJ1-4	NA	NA	TGTGCCAGCTCTCGGCCCAGGGATGGAACTAATGAAAAACTGTTTTTT	CASSRPRDGTNEKLFF
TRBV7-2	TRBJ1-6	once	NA	TGTGCCAGCAGCTTAGCCCTTGGGGGAGGGGCGAGTTCACCCCTCCACTTT	CASSLALGGGASSPLHF
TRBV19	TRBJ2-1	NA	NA	TGTGCCAGTTCGGCCTACAATGAGCAGTTCTTC	CASSAYNEQFF
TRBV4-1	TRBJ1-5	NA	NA	TGCGCCAGCAGCCAAGATAACTCGGGGGGGAATCAGCCCCAGCATTTT	CASSQDNSGGNQPQHF
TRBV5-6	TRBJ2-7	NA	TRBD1	TGTGCCAGCAGCTTGGCCGGTGGGACAGGCGATTACGAGCAGTACTTC	CASSLAGGTGDYEQYF
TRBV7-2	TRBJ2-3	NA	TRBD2	TGTGCCAGCAGCTTAGCTAGCGGGGGCACAGATACGCAGTATTTT	CASSLASGGTDTQYF
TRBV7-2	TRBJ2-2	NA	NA	TGTGCCAGCAGCTTAGATGGGGCCCGGAACACCGGGGAGCTGTTTTTT	CASSLDGARNTGELFF
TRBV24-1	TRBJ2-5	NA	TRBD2	TGTGCCACCAGTGATCGACTAGCGGGAGAAGAGACCCAGTACTTC	CATSDRLAGEETQYF
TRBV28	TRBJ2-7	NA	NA	TGTGCCAGCAATGTGCGAGGGCACGAGCAGTACTTC	CASNVRGHEQYF
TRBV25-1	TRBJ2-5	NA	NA	TGTGCCAGCAGTGGAGGGCGGGCACAGTACTTC	CASSGGRAQYF
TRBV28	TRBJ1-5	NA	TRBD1	TGTGCCAGCACAGGGGGTAGCAATCAGCCCCAGCATTTT	CASTGGSNQPQHF
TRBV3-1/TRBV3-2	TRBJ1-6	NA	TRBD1	TGTGCCAGCAGCCAACTAACGACAGGGAGCTCCTATAATTCACCCCTCCACTTT	CASSQLTTGSSYNSPLHF
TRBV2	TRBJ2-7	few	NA	TGTGCCAGCAAGGACTGGCATTCCTACGAGCAGTACTTC	CASKDWHSYEQYF
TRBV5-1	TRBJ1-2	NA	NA	TGCGCCAGCAGCAGAGAATTGTCCCTCTATGGCTACACCTTC	CASSRELSLYGYTF
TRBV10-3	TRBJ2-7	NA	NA	TGTGCCACCCAATCTTCTAGCGAGAATTACGAGCAGTACTTC	CATQSSSENYEQYF
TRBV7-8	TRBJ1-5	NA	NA	TGTGCCAGCAGCTATAGAGGACAGTACAATCAGCCCCAGCATTTT	CASSYRGQYNQPQHF
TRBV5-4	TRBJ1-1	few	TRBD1	TGTGCCAGCGGGACAGGGTTGAACACTGAAGCTTTCTTT	CASGTGLNTEAFF